This T cell receptor (beta chain) was sequenced for a study of T cell repertoires in cytomegalovirus infection. Study in general: Epitope selection comprised recently identified HLA-C-restricted CMV epitopes and well-studied HLA-B-restricted CMV epitopes. Based on public TCR beta signatures, there were indications of CMV infection and of a matching HLA type. The study, taken as a whole, reports: Cumulative frequency of public TCR beta families picked out carriers of CMV plus the relevant HLA. HLA-C-restricted CMV-specific TCR beta clonotypes were dominant in the ex vivo response.

This clonotype was detected a few times. Its matching antigen is unknown. The CDR3 has 14 residues. Trimming took off 5 bases at V and 5 bases at J, with 19 bases between the two ends. The germline CDR1 and CDR2 sequences are DFQATT and SNEGSKA (reference sequence). TCRdb called the reads again in MiXCR, with one record for every CDR3 protein. The sample holds about 330,000 distinct CDR3 sequences; about 35% are singletons and the top ten take roughly 13%. Sequenced here: cultured PBMCs, sampled from culture after CMV antigen stimulation. The TCR was taken from a human donor in good health (CMV status not recorded). Some clones in this sample may be carry-over from other donors' samples. The V call is TRBV20-1, the J call TRBJ2-7; a weak D match, TRBD2 (6 bases). The CDR3 is CSAGGRGIGNEQYF. The CDR3 DNA follows: TGCAGTGCTGGAGGTCGGGGGATCGGCAACGAGCAGTACTTC.